Listed below are T cell receptor beta chains from one sample, sequenced in a study of blood T cell repertoires in COVID-19. Assay: immunoSEQ multiplex PCR; the TCRdb copy retains only in-frame clones and omits some. The sample lists about 150,000 clones, around 74% occurring once. The sample taken for sequencing was peripheral blood. The receptor source for this set is a woman of 80 years or more with acute or convalescent COVID-19. The CDR3 runs from the conserved cysteine through the conserved F or W. Fields, in order: J gene, V gene, D gene, clone size, CDR3 protein, CDR3 DNA. D genes are given only for firm matches. Some rows mark clone size as missing; the rest say once, few, many or name a class of expanded clone.

J gene: TRBJ1-1
V gene: TRBV18
D gene: TRBD1
clone size: NA
CDR3 protein: CASSSQGAEAFF
CDR3 DNA: TGTGCCAGCTCATCACAGGGGGCCGAAGCTTTCTTT

J gene: TRBJ1-2
V gene: TRBV6-5
D gene: NA
clone size: NA
CDR3 protein: CASSYSTGSGYGYTF
CDR3 DNA: TGTGCCAGCAGTTACAGTACAGGATCTGGCTATGGCTACACCTTC

J gene: TRBJ2-7
V gene: TRBV29-1
D gene: NA
clone size: NA
CDR3 protein: CSTRGVQGDSAYEQYF
CDR3 DNA: TGCAGCACTCGAGGGGTGCAGGGGGACTCAGCCTACGAGCAGTACTTC

J gene: TRBJ2-3
V gene: TRBV6-5
D gene: TRBD2
clone size: NA
CDR3 protein: CASTAGGRGTDTQYF
CDR3 DNA: TGTGCCAGCACGGCGGGAGGTCGTGGCACAGATACGCAGTATTTT

J gene: TRBJ1-1
V gene: TRBV18
D gene: NA
clone size: NA
CDR3 protein: CASSPLDGGYTEAFF
CDR3 DNA: TGTGCCAGCTCACCACTGGATGGGGGGTACACTGAAGCTTTCTTT

J gene: TRBJ1-1
V gene: TRBV5-6
D gene: NA
clone size: NA
CDR3 protein: CASKSWGEAFF
CDR3 DNA: TGTGCCAGCAAGTCTTGGGGAGAGGCTTTCTTT

J gene: TRBJ2-1
V gene: TRBV14
D gene: TRBD2
clone size: NA
CDR3 protein: CASSHDPGGTQYNEQFF
CDR3 DNA: TGTGCCAGCAGCCATGACCCGGGGGGGACTCAATACAATGAGCAGTTCTTC

J gene: TRBJ2-5
V gene: TRBV15
D gene: TRBD1
clone size: NA
CDR3 protein: CATSSATGSVDGTQYF
CDR3 DNA: TGTGCCACCAGCAGTGCGACAGGGTCTGTGGATGGGACCCAGTACTTC

J gene: TRBJ2-6
V gene: TRBV6-2/TRBV6-3
D gene: TRBD1
clone size: NA
CDR3 protein: CASSKRTGTGGANVLTF
CDR3 DNA: TGTGCCAGCAGCAAAAGGACAGGGACAGGGGGGGCCAACGTCCTGACTTTC

J gene: TRBJ2-3
V gene: TRBV6-5
D gene: NA
clone size: NA
CDR3 protein: CASSYSGAPSDTQYF
CDR3 DNA: TGTGCCAGCAGTTACTCGGGGGCCCCCTCAGATACGCAGTATTTT

J gene: TRBJ2-5
V gene: TRBV5-1
D gene: NA
clone size: NA
CDR3 protein: CASSLEGGQETQYF
CDR3 DNA: TGCGCCAGCAGCTTGGAAGGGGGACAAGAGACCCAGTACTTC

J gene: TRBJ1-1
V gene: TRBV4-2
D gene: NA
clone size: NA
CDR3 protein: CASSHSGGYGRDTEAFF
CDR3 DNA: TGTGCCAGCAGCCACTCAGGCGGTTATGGGAGAGACACTGAAGCTTTCTTT

J gene: TRBJ2-3
V gene: TRBV6-6
D gene: NA
clone size: NA
CDR3 protein: CASGDTDTDTQYF
CDR3 DNA: TGTGCCAGCGGCGACACCGACACAGATACGCAGTATTTT

J gene: TRBJ2-1
V gene: TRBV11-2
D gene: NA
clone size: NA
CDR3 protein: CASSLRLSPLQSNEQFF
CDR3 DNA: TGTGCCAGCAGCTTGAGACTGTCCCCTCTCCAATCCAATGAGCAGTTCTTC

J gene: TRBJ1-1
V gene: TRBV28
D gene: NA
clone size: NA
CDR3 protein: CASSLSEVRNTEAFF
CDR3 DNA: TGTGCCAGCAGTTTAAGTGAGGTCCGTAACACTGAAGCTTTCTTT

J gene: TRBJ1-4
V gene: TRBV6-1
D gene: NA
clone size: NA
CDR3 protein: CASSERQDLREKLFF
CDR3 DNA: TGTGCCAGCAGTGAGAGACAGGATCTACGGGAAAAACTGTTTTTT

J gene: TRBJ1-1
V gene: TRBV29-1
D gene: NA
clone size: NA
CDR3 protein: CSVGSQPDTEAFF
CDR3 DNA: TGCAGCGTCGGGAGCCAGCCCGACACTGAAGCTTTCTTT

J gene: TRBJ1-5
V gene: TRBV10-2
D gene: TRBD1
clone size: few
CDR3 protein: CASRTGGASNQPQHF
CDR3 DNA: TGCGCCAGCAGGACAGGGGGCGCGAGCAATCAGCCCCAGCATTTT

J gene: TRBJ1-1
V gene: TRBV5-6
D gene: NA
clone size: NA
CDR3 protein: CASSLFGRHTEAFF
CDR3 DNA: TGTGCCAGCAGCTTGTTTGGGCGCCACACTGAAGCTTTCTTT

J gene: TRBJ2-3
V gene: TRBV5-8
D gene: NA
clone size: NA
CDR3 protein: CASSLASGLSTDTQYF
CDR3 DNA: TGTGCCAGCAGCTTGGCCTCGGGACTCAGCACAGATACGCAGTATTTT

J gene: TRBJ1-2
V gene: TRBV13
D gene: NA
clone size: NA
CDR3 protein: CASSTRGLYGYTF
CDR3 DNA: TGTGCCAGCAGCACCAGGGGCCTCTATGGCTACACCTTC

J gene: TRBJ1-3
V gene: TRBV2
D gene: TRBD1
clone size: few
CDR3 protein: CASSEVDRGEYTIYF
CDR3 DNA: TGTGCCAGCAGTGAAGTGGACAGGGGGGAATACACCATATATTTT

J gene: TRBJ2-5
V gene: TRBV7-9
D gene: NA
clone size: NA
CDR3 protein: CASKGVGGEQETQYF
CDR3 DNA: TGTGCCAGCAAGGGTGTTGGAGGGGAACAAGAGACCCAGTACTTC

J gene: TRBJ1-1
V gene: TRBV7-9
D gene: TRBD1
clone size: NA
CDR3 protein: CASNIQGDTEAFF
CDR3 DNA: TGTGCCAGCAACATACAGGGGGACACTGAAGCTTTCTTT

J gene: TRBJ1-2
V gene: TRBV6-2/TRBV6-3
D gene: TRBD1
clone size: NA
CDR3 protein: CASTPRDRIYGYTF
CDR3 DNA: TGTGCCAGCACCCCCCGGGACAGAATCTATGGCTACACCTTC